A few counts support the clone carrying this T cell receptor beta chain. This record comes from a study of identical twins. Germline V lookup: CDR1 MNHEY, CDR2 SVGEGT. The CDR3 sequence is 16 residues long. V lost 4 bases and J 5 bases, leaving 18 bases between the germline ends. TCRdb used MiXCR to reprocess the 5' RACE reads, holding one entry per CDR3 protein. The table includes approximately 220,000 distinct CDR3 sequences, around 6.8% detected once. The same sample was also studied in work on yellow fever vaccine responses in identical twins.

The clonotype originates from a woman younger than 35 in good health. The chain links TRBV6-2 or TRBV6-3 to TRBJ1-5, with D tentatively TRBD1 (5 bases). Sequencing was performed on memory (CD45RO+) T cells sorted from blood. The CDR3 DNA reads TGTGCCAGCAGTTCAATTGGGGGGTTCGAGGATCAGCCCCAGCATTTT. This sequence encodes CASSSIGGFEDQPQHF.